This T cell receptor (beta chain) is drawn from a study of regulatory T cells in long-lasting Graves disease. Findings and caveats of the study: Relative to new patients (roughly 970), persistent patients exhibited greater sharing of public clonotypes (around 2,800). Accuracy was possibly reduced by small sample size. Persistent disease preferred TRBV28, TRBJ1-2 and TRBJ2-5; new disease, TRBV20-1 and TRBJ2-1.

The time point: persistent/refractory GD, antithyroid drugs over 5 years with positive TRAb. PBMC RNA served as the TCR library source. Arm-PCR of CDR3 regions and iRepertoire HTBI primers were used to build TCR beta libraries. A single record per CDR3 protein comes from TCRdb applying MiXCR to the multiplex PCR reads. Of roughly 430,000 distinct CDR3 sequences listed, 21% were seen once; the top ten hold roughly an eighth. Ten or more counts support this clonotype. What it recognizes is unknown. Germline lookup yields CDR1 MDHEN and CDR2 SYDVKM. V was pared by 6 bases and J by 5 bases, with 17 bases between. The CDR3 is made up of 14 amino acids.

The receptor was derived from a female donor with Graves disease. This chain uses TRBV28 with TRBJ2-7; D tentatively fits TRBD1 or TRBD2 (6 bases each). Sample: peripheral blood mononuclear cells (PBMCs), taken when the disease was refractory, from a patient treated with antithyroid drugs. The CDR3 protein is CASSEQGLRDEQYF. CDR3 nucleotides: TGTGCCAGCAGCGAACAGGGACTTAGGGACGAGCAGTACTTC.